These T cell receptor beta chains were read from a single sample in a study of blood T cells in healthy people across ages. TCRdb called the 5' RACE reads again in MiXCR, with one record for every CDR3 protein. Of 1.4 million or so distinct CDR3 sequences detected, 42% appear once; the ten largest clones hold about 3.8%. Sample: blood. Source of these receptors: a woman between 18 and 29 years old in good health. Both conserved end residues are part of each CDR3. Fields, in order: clone size, J gene, V gene, D gene, CDR3 protein, CDR3 DNA. A D gene is named only where the DNA matches it firmly. Clone size appears in some rows only: once, few, many, or a class for an expanded clone.

abundance: NA; j_gene: TRBJ1-1; v_gene: TRBV6-5; d_gene: TRBD1; CDR3aa: CASSDLQGVGEAFF; CDR3nt: TGTGCCAGCAGTGACTTACAGGGGGTTGGTGAAGCTTTCTTT
abundance: NA; j_gene: TRBJ1-4; v_gene: TRBV4-1; d_gene: NA; CDR3aa: CASSQGPGNEKLFF; CDR3nt: TGCGCCAGCAGCCAAGGACCTGGCAATGAAAAACTGTTTTTT
abundance: NA; j_gene: TRBJ2-3; v_gene: TRBV12-3/TRBV12-4; d_gene: NA; CDR3aa: CASSFSASSTDTQYF; CDR3nt: TGTGCCAGCAGTTTTTCGGCTAGTTCGACAGATACGCAGTATTTT
abundance: NA; j_gene: TRBJ1-5; v_gene: TRBV20-1; d_gene: NA; CDR3aa: CSAGGHLRTNQPQHF; CDR3nt: TGCAGTGCTGGGGGCCATTTGAGGACCAATCAGCCCCAGCATTTT
abundance: NA; j_gene: TRBJ1-2; v_gene: TRBV9; d_gene: NA; CDR3aa: CASSAQTGPVGGYTF; CDR3nt: TGTGCCAGCAGCGCACAAACAGGGCCGGTCGGTGGCTACACCTTC
abundance: few; j_gene: TRBJ1-1; v_gene: TRBV7-3; d_gene: NA; CDR3aa: CASSLKGGASEAFF; CDR3nt: TGTGCCAGCAGCTTAAAAGGAGGGGCTAGTGAAGCTTTCTTT
abundance: NA; j_gene: TRBJ2-5; v_gene: TRBV28; d_gene: NA; CDR3aa: CASKEGGIWTQETQYF; CDR3nt: TGTGCCAGCAAGGAGGGGGGCATTTGGACCCAAGAGACCCAGTACTTC
abundance: NA; j_gene: TRBJ2-1; v_gene: TRBV6-5; d_gene: TRBD2; CDR3aa: CASSYSSGQPDEQFF; CDR3nt: TGTGCCAGCAGTTATTCTAGCGGGCAGCCCGATGAGCAGTTCTTC
abundance: few; j_gene: TRBJ2-7; v_gene: TRBV7-2; d_gene: TRBD1; CDR3aa: CASSGGQGLIQYF; CDR3nt: TGTGCCAGCAGCGGAGGACAGGGCCTTATTCAGTACTTC
abundance: NA; j_gene: TRBJ2-2; v_gene: TRBV29-1; d_gene: TRBD2; CDR3aa: CSVNSGGAPGELFF; CDR3nt: TGCAGCGTAAATAGCGGGGGGGCCCCCGGGGAGCTGTTTTTT
abundance: NA; j_gene: TRBJ2-5; v_gene: TRBV12-3/TRBV12-4; d_gene: TRBD2; CDR3aa: CATIGLAGIDEQYF; CDR3nt: TGTGCCACCATTGGACTAGCGGGAATTGATGAGCAGTACTTC
abundance: NA; j_gene: TRBJ2-7; v_gene: TRBV9; d_gene: NA; CDR3aa: CASSAGADSYEQYF; CDR3nt: TGTGCCAGCAGCGCGGGAGCGGACTCCTACGAGCAGTACTTC
abundance: many; j_gene: TRBJ2-1; v_gene: TRBV29-1; d_gene: TRBD1; CDR3aa: CSVDQGDAYNEQFF; CDR3nt: TGCAGCGTTGACCAGGGGGATGCCTACAATGAGCAGTTCTTC
abundance: few; j_gene: TRBJ1-5; v_gene: TRBV6-2/TRBV6-3; d_gene: NA; CDR3aa: CASSYSRAGISNQPQHF; CDR3nt: TGTGCCAGCAGTTACTCCCGGGCAGGGATAAGCAATCAGCCCCAGCATTTT
abundance: NA; j_gene: TRBJ2-7; v_gene: TRBV7-2; d_gene: NA; CDR3aa: CASNPSRLRMGEQYF; CDR3nt: TGTGCCAGCAACCCCTCCCGGTTACGCATGGGAGAGCAGTACTTC
abundance: NA; j_gene: TRBJ2-7; v_gene: TRBV24-1; d_gene: TRBD1; CDR3aa: CATSKGQASDEQYF; CDR3nt: TGTGCCACCAGCAAGGGACAGGCATCCGACGAGCAGTACTTC
abundance: NA; j_gene: TRBJ2-7; v_gene: TRBV3-1; d_gene: NA; CDR3aa: CASSQRRTTYNEQYF; CDR3nt: TGTGCCAGCAGCCAACGCAGGACTACCTACAATGAGCAGTACTTC
abundance: many; j_gene: TRBJ2-7; v_gene: TRBV3-1; d_gene: NA; CDR3aa: CASSQGRGTFRLQYF; CDR3nt: TGTGCCAGCAGCCAAGGTAGAGGTACTTTCCGCTTACAGTACTTC
abundance: few; j_gene: TRBJ2-3; v_gene: TRBV12-3/TRBV12-4; d_gene: NA; CDR3aa: CASSPGQRGDTQYF; CDR3nt: TGTGCCAGCAGTCCCGGACAGCGCGGGGATACGCAGTATTTT
abundance: NA; j_gene: TRBJ1-6; v_gene: TRBV25-1; d_gene: NA; CDR3aa: CASSEWGKSPLHF; CDR3nt: TGTGCCAGCAGTGAATGGGGGAAATCACCCCTCCACTTT
abundance: NA; j_gene: TRBJ1-6; v_gene: TRBV4-3; d_gene: NA; CDR3aa: CASSQEGSLTSPLHF; CDR3nt: TGCGCCAGCAGCCAAGAAGGGAGCCTCACGTCACCCCTCCACTTT
abundance: few; j_gene: TRBJ2-5; v_gene: TRBV4-3; d_gene: NA; CDR3aa: CASSHPKGWRLQETQYF; CDR3nt: TGCGCCAGCAGCCATCCAAAGGGCTGGAGGTTACAAGAGACCCAGTACTTC
abundance: NA; j_gene: TRBJ2-3; v_gene: TRBV7-9; d_gene: NA; CDR3aa: CASSSWARSTDTQYF; CDR3nt: TGTGCCAGCAGCTCTTGGGCACGAAGCACAGATACGCAGTATTTT
abundance: NA; j_gene: TRBJ2-1; v_gene: TRBV6-2/TRBV6-3; d_gene: NA; CDR3aa: CASSGGSLSYNEQFF; CDR3nt: TGTGCCAGCAGCGGGGGCTCACTATCCTACAATGAGCAGTTCTTC
abundance: few; j_gene: TRBJ2-1; v_gene: TRBV6-2/TRBV6-3; d_gene: NA; CDR3aa: CASSYYRGEQFF; CDR3nt: TGTGCCAGCAGTTACTATAGGGGTGAGCAGTTCTTC
abundance: NA; j_gene: TRBJ2-7; v_gene: TRBV5-1; d_gene: NA; CDR3aa: CASSLFGFHYEQYF; CDR3nt: TGCGCCAGCAGCTTATTCGGGTTTCACTACGAGCAGTACTTC
abundance: few; j_gene: TRBJ2-2; v_gene: TRBV4-3; d_gene: TRBD2; CDR3aa: CASSQWTSGRYGGELFF; CDR3nt: TGCGCCAGCAGCCAATGGACTAGCGGGAGGTATGGCGGGGAGCTGTTTTTT
abundance: NA; j_gene: TRBJ2-1; v_gene: TRBV9; d_gene: NA; CDR3aa: CASTDSSALYNEQFF; CDR3nt: TGTGCCAGCACCGACAGTTCCGCTTTGTACAATGAGCAGTTCTTC
abundance: few; j_gene: TRBJ1-1; v_gene: TRBV29-1; d_gene: NA; CDR3aa: CSARLGVAAFF; CDR3nt: TGCAGCGCGCGACTGGGGGTTGCAGCTTTCTTT
abundance: few; j_gene: TRBJ2-4; v_gene: TRBV29-1; d_gene: TRBD1; CDR3aa: CSVSGTGDKNIQYF; CDR3nt: TGCAGCGTTTCGGGGACAGGAGACAAAAACATTCAGTACTTC
abundance: NA; j_gene: TRBJ2-7; v_gene: TRBV4-3; d_gene: NA; CDR3aa: CASSQVSSSSYEQYF; CDR3nt: TGCGCCAGCAGCCAAGTCAGTAGTAGCTCCTACGAGCAGTACTTC
abundance: NA; j_gene: TRBJ1-1; v_gene: TRBV20-1; d_gene: NA; CDR3aa: CSAPGGPTPGLNTEAFF; CDR3nt: TGCAGTGCCCCTGGGGGCCCAACCCCGGGCCTGAACACTGAAGCTTTCTTT
abundance: NA; j_gene: TRBJ2-7; v_gene: TRBV13; d_gene: NA; CDR3aa: CASSLRGSSIYEQYF; CDR3nt: TGTGCCAGCAGCTTGCGGGGCTCCTCAATCTACGAGCAGTACTTC
abundance: NA; j_gene: TRBJ2-1; v_gene: TRBV20-1; d_gene: NA; CDR3aa: CSATQQWNNEQFF; CDR3nt: TGCAGTGCCACCCAACAGTGGAATAATGAGCAGTTCTTC
abundance: NA; j_gene: TRBJ2-7; v_gene: TRBV9; d_gene: TRBD1; CDR3aa: CASSEGQSSSYEQYF; CDR3nt: TGTGCCAGCAGCGAGGGACAGAGCAGCTCCTACGAGCAGTACTTC
abundance: NA; j_gene: TRBJ2-3; v_gene: TRBV29-1; d_gene: TRBD2; CDR3aa: CSVDRREKPDTQYF; CDR3nt: TGCAGCGTTGACCGGCGGGAGAAACCAGATACGCAGTATTTT
abundance: NA; j_gene: TRBJ2-1; v_gene: TRBV6-5; d_gene: NA; CDR3aa: CASSQTETRTGEQFF; CDR3nt: TGTGCCAGCAGCCAAACTGAGACCCGGACGGGGGAGCAGTTCTTC